This T cell receptor (beta chain) was recovered during a study of T cell responses to AZD1222 COVID-19 vaccine. Looking at the study overall: The analysis combined second doses at about 4 or about 12 weeks. The study's findings and limits: Without day 14 samples, only post-peak T cell repertoires were studied. AZD1222 recipients seropositive at baseline numbered only six or seven.

On this clone itself: Antigen specificity is unknown.

TCRdb's copy holds only in-frame clones and misses some; the assay was immunoSEQ multiplex PCR. The table lists 90,000 to 140,000 clones, about 81% of them singletons, with approximately 5.1% in the top ten. This specimen was peripheral blood, taken on day 0 of AZD1222 vaccination. This receptor was taken from an adult in good health.

The CDR3 sequence is CASSYTRDRLYGYTF. CDR3 bases: TGTGCCAGCAGCTACACCCGGGACAGACTCTATGGCTACACCTTC. The chain couples TRBV7-8 to TRBJ1-2; 7 bases agree with TRBD1. V shed 4 bases and J 4 bases; nucleotides not matched to a gene: 9. The germline V gene has CDR1 SGHVS and CDR2 FQNEAQ. CDR3 size: 15 residues.